The 21 T cell receptor beta chains listed next were all sequenced from one sample in a study of T cell responses to AZD1222 COVID-19 vaccine. Libraries were prepared by immunoSEQ multiplex PCR; TCRdb keeps only in-frame clonotypes and omits some of them. The sample has fewer than 250,000 clones; 93% are singletons. Sequenced material: peripheral blood, taken on day 0 of MenACWY control vaccination. Source of these receptors: an adult in good health.

This clone has a single count. Here the CDR3 reads CAGSGQGNSPLHF. CDR3 DNA sequence: TGTGCCGGTTCGGGACAGGGGAATTCACCCCTCCACTTT. The V gene is TRBV2, the J gene TRBJ1-6; 10 nucleotides line up with TRBD1. The length of the CDR3 is 13 residues. V was pared by 11 bases and J by 7 bases, with 5 bases of the junction left unmatched. Germline V CDR1 and CDR2: SNHLY, FYNNEI. The full variable domain, completed using reference TRBV2 and TRBJ1-6, is EPEVTQTPSHQVTQMGQEVILRCVPISNHLYFYWYRQILGQKVEFLVSFYNNEISEKSEIFDDQFSVERPDGSNFTLKIRSTKLEDSAMYFCAGSGQGNSPLHFGNGTRLTVT.

The chain is built from TRBV18 and TRBJ2-5, with no clear D. CDR3 length: 15 residues. Germline V gives CDR1 KGHSH, CDR2 LQKENI. The ends were cut back, 5 bases at V and 1 base at J, with 14 bases in the middle. CDR3 DNA: TGTGCCAGCTCATCTCGGACGGGCCCCCAAGAGACCCAGTACTTC. Translating it yields CASSSRTGPQETQYF.

This chain uses TRBV18 with TRBJ1-6, with D tentatively TRBD1 (5 bases). CDR1 is KGHSH and CDR2 is LQKENI in the germline V gene. The CDR3 contains 14 residues. V dropped 3 bases and J dropped 8 bases, with 11 bases sitting between them. The CDR3 region is CASSPKGGDSPLHF. CDR3 nucleotides: TGTGCCAGCTCACCCAAGGGAGGGGATTCACCCCTCCACTTT.

The V call is TRBV7-8, the J call TRBJ1-2; D is perhaps TRBD1 (5 bases). This CDR3 is 14 amino acids long. V lost 5 bases and J 8 bases, leaving 18 bases between the germline ends. Germline V CDR1 and CDR2: SGHVS, FQNEAQ. This CDR3 reads CASSVGLGGIGYTF. DNA of the CDR3: TGTGCCAGCAGCGTCGGACTGGGGGGTATAGGCTACACCTTC.

The chain joins TRBV15 to TRBJ1-2; 7 nucleotides align to TRBD1. With 3 bases clipped from V and 3 bases from J, the junction kept 4 bases outside the gene matches. Germline values: CDR1 LNHNV, CDR2 YYDKDF (reference sequence). The CDR3 has 14 residues. The CDR3 loop is CATSRGDSYYGYTF. The CDR3 DNA reads as TGTGCCACCAGCAGGGGGGACAGCTACTATGGCTACACCTTC.

The chain links TRBV7-6 to TRBJ2-1; TRBD2 matches 8 bases. J lost 6 bases, V lost 5 bases, and 0 bases had no gene match. The CDR3 covers 12 residues. Germline lookup yields CDR1 SGHVS and CDR2 FNYEAQ. CDR3 amino acids: CASSGTSNEQFF. Written as DNA, the CDR3 is TGTGCCAGCAGCGGGACTAGCAATGAGCAGTTCTTC.

This clone showed up just once. The chain is built from TRBV21-1 and TRBJ2-5. TRBV21-1 is a recognized pseudogene. CDR3 size: 13 residues. This CDR3 reads CASSKGSAETQYF. The DNA for the CDR3 is TGTGCCAGCAGCAAGGGGTCTGCGGAGACCCAGTACTTC.

This clone appeared a few times. This sequence joins TRBV5-6 and TRBJ1-3, with 7 positions matching TRBD1. Germline V gene lookup returns CDR1 SGHDT and CDR2 YYEEEE. The CDR3 is 18 amino acids. After removal of 3 bases from V and 0 bases from J, the junction contained 12 bases not matched to a gene. This CDR3 reads CASSSGQVNLHSGNTIYF. CDR3 coding DNA: TGTGCCAGCAGCTCAGGACAGGTGAACCTCCACTCTGGAAACACCATATATTTT. Full variable domain (rest looked up from reference TRBV5-6 and TRBJ1-3): DAGVTQSPTHLIKTRGQQVTLRCSPKSGHDTVSWYQQALGQGPQFIFQYYEEEERQRGNFPDRFSGHQFPNYSSELNVNALLLGDSALYLCASSSGQVNLHSGNTIYFGEGSWLTVV.

This clone was seen only a few times. V usage is TRBV4-1 and J usage is TRBJ1-1, with 9 positions matching TRBD1. Per germline, CDR1 MGHRA and CDR2 YSYEKL. The CDR3 is made up of 16 amino acids. Unmatched junction bases numbered 11, after V lost 7 bases and J lost 2 bases. CDR3 loop: CASTTYRDRANTEAFF. CDR3 in DNA: TGCGCCAGCACCACCTATCGGGACAGGGCCAACACTGAAGCTTTCTTT.

This clone was recorded only once. This sequence joins TRBV19 and TRBJ2-1; TRBD2 matches 10 bases. CDR3 length equals 15 residues. J gave up 7 bases and V 4 bases, and 7 bases lay outside the gene matches. The V gene's germline CDR1 is LNHDA and CDR2 SQIVND (reference sequence). This CDR3 is CASSTQRGGLNEQFF. As DNA, the CDR3 is TGTGCCAGTAGTACCCAGCGGGGGGGCCTGAATGAGCAGTTCTTC.

Comment on this clone: Other DNA variants within this sample encode the same CDR3. The rearrangement links TRBV18 to TRBJ1-5; D is perhaps TRBD1 (5 bases). V was trimmed by 2 bases and J by 4 bases, leaving 9 bases between them. The CDR3 consists of 14 residues. Looked up from germline, CDR1 is KGHSH and CDR2 is LQKENI. The CDR3 spells CASSPSGGNQPQHF. For the CDR3, the DNA is TGTGCCAGCTCACCATCCGGGGGGAATCAGCCCCAGCATTTT.

The chain employs TRBV7-2 and TRBJ2-2; 8 bases align to TRBD2. Germline trimming cut 4 bases from V and 6 bases from J; bases unmatched to any gene: 13. The CDR3 loop spans 17 amino acids. Germline CDR1 SGHTA, CDR2 FQGNSA. The chain's CDR3 is CASSSWGGGGRAGELFF. In DNA form, the CDR3 reads TGTGCCAGCAGCTCATGGGGCGGCGGGGGGCGCGCCGGGGAGCTGTTTTTT.

The chain uses TRBV10-2 and TRBJ1-1; a possible D gene is TRBD1 (6 bases). V lost 7 bases to trimming and J lost 5 bases, with 20 bases between them. CDR3 length equals 15 residues. Per germline, CDR1 WSHSY and CDR2 SAAADI. CDR3 DNA sequence: TGCGCCAGCATACGAGGGGGGGGCGGTGGGACTGAAGCTTTCTTT. This codes for CASIRGGGGGTEAFF.

The chain couples TRBV7-9 to TRBJ2-7; D is unclear. V was shortened by 1 base and J by 4 bases, with 5 bases between the two germline ends. The CDR3 length is 12 residues. Germline-derived CDR1 and CDR2 are SEHNR and FQNEAQ (reference sequence). CDR3 DNA: TGTGCCAGCAGCTTAGTCCGGTACGAGCAGTACTTC. Its translation is CASSLVRYEQYF.

The chain employs TRBV5-8 and TRBJ2-7; TRBD1 is a possible D gene (5 bases). This CDR3 is built from 13 residues. Germline V gives CDR1 SGHTS, CDR2 YDEGEE. The ends were cut back, 1 base at V and 4 bases at J, with 9 bases in the middle. The CDR3 here is CASSLPGIYEQYF. CDR3 coding DNA: TGTGCCAGCAGCTTGCCAGGGATATACGAGCAGTACTTC.

This rearrangement joins TRBV18 to TRBJ1-2; D uncertain. Germline V gene lookup returns CDR1 KGHSH and CDR2 LQKENI. This CDR3 is built from 14 residues. Trimming stripped 0 bases from V and 4 bases from J, with 9 bases between. The CDR3 DNA is TGTGCCAGCTCACCACCGATAGGCGGCTATGGCTACACCTTC. Protein product: CASSPPIGGYGYTF.

The V call is TRBV7-8, the J call TRBJ2-3; TRBD1 aligns across 7 bases. This CDR3 has 15 amino acids. Trimming cost V 5 bases and J 3 bases; bases outside gene matches: 8. Germline CDR1 is SGHVS and CDR2 is FQNEAQ. The CDR3 loop reads CASSAQGSKTDTQYF. The CDR3 bases are TGTGCCAGCAGCGCACAGGGGAGCAAGACAGATACGCAGTATTTT. The full variable domain, its missing parts supplied by reference TRBV7-8 and TRBJ2-3, is GAGVSQSPRYKVAKRGQDVALRCDPISGHVSLFWYQQALGQGPEFLTYFQNEAQLDKSGLPSDRFFAERPEGSVSTLKIQRTQQEDSAVYLCASSAQGSKTDTQYFGPGTRLTVL.

V usage is TRBV27 and J usage is TRBJ1-2; D gene uncertain. V was cut by 1 base and J by 4 bases, with 10 bases left in between. The CDR3 loop spans 14 amino acids. From germline, CDR1 is MNHEY and CDR2 SMNVEV (reference sequence). The CDR3 DNA reads TGTGCCAGCAGTTTATTGGGGTCTAGCTATGGCTACACCTTC. Encoded protein: CASSLLGSSYGYTF.

This clone appeared once. This chain links TRBV30 with TRBJ2-1; possibly TRBD2 for D (5 bases). V was trimmed by 3 bases and J by 9 bases, leaving 21 bases between them. The CDR3 is made up of 15 amino acids. From germline, CDR1 is GTSNPN and CDR2 SVGIG (reference sequence). CDR3 DNA sequence: TGTGCCTGGAGATCTTATAGCATCGGGAATGGTGAGCAGTTCTTC. Its protein product is CAWRSYSIGNGEQFF.

This chain connects TRBV10-3 to TRBJ2-1, with D tentatively TRBD1 or TRBD2 (6 bases each). Trimming took 0 bases from V and 3 from J, leaving 12 bases between them. The length of the CDR3 is 16 residues. From germline, CDR1 is ENHRY and CDR2 SYGVKD. The CDR3 spells CAISESGGRFYNEQFF. CDR3 sequence (DNA): TGTGCCATCAGTGAGTCCGGGGGCCGGTTCTACAATGAGCAGTTCTTC.

The rearrangement joins TRBV30 to TRBJ1-3; no clear D. The V end lost 3 bases, the J end lost 4 bases, and 4 bases lay between the germline ends. This CDR3 has 11 residues. Germline CDR1 is GTSNPN and CDR2 is SVGIG (reference sequence). The CDR3 region has the DNA TGTGCCTGGAGACCCGGAAACACCATATATTTT. This sequence encodes CAWRPGNTIYF.